These 3 T cell receptor beta chains originate from one sample sequenced in a study of long-term antiretroviral therapy in people with HIV. Survey-level immunoSEQ v3.0 assays were run. Produced via immunoSEQ multiplex PCR; TCRdb's table is partial and in-frame only. The sample gives 20,000 to 25,000 clones, about 79% of which show up once; approximately 5.1% is in the top ten. This material consisted of unsorted PBMCs, taken 0.7 years before starting antiretroviral therapy. All receptors come from a man younger than 40 with HIV.

This rearrangement joins TRBV2 to TRBJ1-1; 7 nucleotides agree with TRBD1. Germline CDR1 reads SNHLY; CDR2 reads FYNNEI. V gave up 4 bases and J gave up 11 bases; unmatched junction bases: 7. This CDR3 contains 12 residues. CDR3 sequence reads: CASSARGQRAFF. The DNA of the CDR3 is TGTGCCAGCAGTGCGAGGGGACAGCGGGCTTTCTTT.

The chain employs TRBV5-4 and TRBJ2-5, with 10 bases fitting TRBD1. After removal of 4 bases from V and 2 bases from J, the junction contained 5 bases not matched to a gene. The CDR3 runs 15 residues. Germline values: CDR1 SGHNT, CDR2 YYREEE (reference sequence). CDR3 in DNA: TGTGCCAGCAGCACGACAGGGGGCCTGCAAGAGACCCAGTACTTC. Residues: CASSTTGGLQETQYF.

This chain joins TRBV25-1 and TRBJ1-2; 8 positions agree with TRBD1. The CDR3 length is 13 residues. V was pared by 6 bases and J by 8 bases, with 8 bases of the junction left unmatched. Germline V gene sequence: CDR1 MGHDK, CDR2 SYGVNS. The CDR3 spells CASRKQGEGGYTF. CDR3 nucleotides: TGTGCCAGCAGGAAACAGGGGGAAGGAGGCTACACCTTC.